The rows below give T cell receptor beta chains drawn from one sample of a study of T cells after yellow fever vaccination. Each CDR3 protein gets one entry after TCRdb re-called the 5' RACE reads with MiXCR. Of a few hundred thousand distinct CDR3 sequences listed, roughly 7.2% are singletons. Sequenced here: CD4+ T cells sorted from PBMCs, sampled 15 days after the yellow fever booster vaccination. The receptors here all came from a man aged 25 to 40 who received the YFV17D yellow fever vaccine. Each CDR3 is given with its conserved first and last residue.

TRBV7-2	14	TRBJ2-7	CASSPGQAAYEQYF
TRBV20-1	15	TRBJ2-7	CSAPRIGTVSYEQYF
TRBV12-3/TRBV12-4	14	TRBJ2-7	CASSSTGSGNKQYF
TRBV6-1	17	TRBJ2-3	CASNLRTGPTGADTQYF
TRBV4-3	18	TRBJ1-2	CASSQVRLGEMTPYGYTF
TRBV19	16	TRBJ2-3	CASQSASGRAADTQYF
TRBV12-3/TRBV12-4	15	TRBJ2-7	CASSPGAGWVYEQYF
TRBV7-3	14	TRBJ2-3	CASSSRAGDDTQYF
TRBV25-1	14	TRBJ2-3	CASSEWGRSDTQYF
TRBV12-3/TRBV12-4	14	TRBJ2-3	CASSFGTTQDTQYF
TRBV7-8	14	TRBJ2-3	CASSPRANTDTQYF
TRBV20-1	14	TRBJ1-5	CSARAGTGNQPQHF
TRBV5-6	15	TRBJ2-1	CASSPVGGGTNEQFF
TRBV24-1	16	TRBJ2-3	CATSDSGLANTDTQYF
TRBV6-2/TRBV6-3	14	TRBJ1-6	CASRYEALNSPLHF
TRBV12-3/TRBV12-4	14	TRBJ2-3	CASSTLAGGRTQYF
TRBV20-1	14	TRBJ2-5	CSARKSSGAETQYF
TRBV6-1	15	TRBJ2-3	CASRTRREGTDTQYF
TRBV15	15	TRBJ1-2	CATGRAGGEGGGYTF
TRBV23-1	15	TRBJ2-7	CASSQSGQGTYEQYF
TRBV7-9	19	TRBJ2-1	CASSWGQPFGAGHYNEQFF
TRBV12-3/TRBV12-4	15	TRBJ1-5	CASSRAPTPGQPQHF